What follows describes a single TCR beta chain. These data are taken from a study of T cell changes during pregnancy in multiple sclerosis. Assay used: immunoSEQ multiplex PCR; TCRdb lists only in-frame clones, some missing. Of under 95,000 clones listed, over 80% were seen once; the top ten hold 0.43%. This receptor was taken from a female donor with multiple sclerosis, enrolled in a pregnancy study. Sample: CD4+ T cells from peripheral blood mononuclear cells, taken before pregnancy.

CDR3 residues: CASSLGGTSGYEQYF. The CDR3 DNA is TGCGCCAGCAGCTTGGGGGGGACTAGCGGATACGAGCAGTACTTC. This chain joins TRBV5-1 and TRBJ2-7, with TRBD2 matching over 11 bases. The CDR3 covers 15 residues. The V segment lost 0 bases and the J segment 4 bases; nucleotides outside the gene matches: 3. Germline CDR1 is SGHRS and CDR2 is YFSETQ.